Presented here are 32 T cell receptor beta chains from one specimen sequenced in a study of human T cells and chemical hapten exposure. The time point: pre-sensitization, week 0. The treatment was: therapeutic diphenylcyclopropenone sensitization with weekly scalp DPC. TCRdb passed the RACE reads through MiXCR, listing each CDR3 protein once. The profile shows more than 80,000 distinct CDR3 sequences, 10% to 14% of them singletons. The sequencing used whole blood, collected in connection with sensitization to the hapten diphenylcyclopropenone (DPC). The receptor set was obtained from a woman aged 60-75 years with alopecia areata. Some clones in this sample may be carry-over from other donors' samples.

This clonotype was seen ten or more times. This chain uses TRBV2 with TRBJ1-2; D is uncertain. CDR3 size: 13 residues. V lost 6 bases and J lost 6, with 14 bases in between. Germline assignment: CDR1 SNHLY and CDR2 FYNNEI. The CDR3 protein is CASRRQQADGYTF. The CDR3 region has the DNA TGTGCCAGCAGGCGCCAGCAGGCGGATGGCTACACCTTC. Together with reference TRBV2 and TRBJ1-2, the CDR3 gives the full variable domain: EPEVTQTPSHQVTQMGQEVILRCVPISNHLYFYWYRQILGQKVEFLVSFYNNEISEKSEIFDDQFSVERPDGSNFTLKIRSTKLEDSAMYFCASRRQQADGYTFGSGTRLTVV.

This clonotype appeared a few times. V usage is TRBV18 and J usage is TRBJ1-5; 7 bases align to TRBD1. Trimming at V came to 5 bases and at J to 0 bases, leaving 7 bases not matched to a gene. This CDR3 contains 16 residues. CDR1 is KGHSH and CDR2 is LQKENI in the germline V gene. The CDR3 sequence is CASSLTGTDSNQPQHF. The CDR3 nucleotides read TGTGCCAGCTCATTAACCGGGACAGATAGCAATCAGCCCCAGCATTTT.

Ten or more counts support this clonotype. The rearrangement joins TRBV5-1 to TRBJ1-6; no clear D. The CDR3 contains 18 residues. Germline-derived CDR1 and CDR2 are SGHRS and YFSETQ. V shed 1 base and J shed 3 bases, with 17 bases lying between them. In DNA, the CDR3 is TGCGCCAGCAGCTTGATTGGTGGAACCCTGCTCTATAATTCACCCCTCCACTTT. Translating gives CASSLIGGTLLYNSPLHF.

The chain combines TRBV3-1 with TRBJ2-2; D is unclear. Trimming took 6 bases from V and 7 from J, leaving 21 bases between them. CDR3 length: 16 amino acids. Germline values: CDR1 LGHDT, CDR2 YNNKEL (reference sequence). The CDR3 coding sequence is TGTGCCAGCAGTCACTCCCCGGACCCTCCAGGCGGGGAGCTGTTTTTT. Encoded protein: CASSHSPDPPGGELFF.

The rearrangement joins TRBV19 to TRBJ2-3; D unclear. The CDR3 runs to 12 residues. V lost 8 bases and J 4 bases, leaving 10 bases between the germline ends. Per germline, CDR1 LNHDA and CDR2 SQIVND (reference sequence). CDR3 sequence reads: CASARRSDTQYF. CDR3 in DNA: TGTGCCAGTGCCCGGAGATCAGATACGCAGTATTTT.

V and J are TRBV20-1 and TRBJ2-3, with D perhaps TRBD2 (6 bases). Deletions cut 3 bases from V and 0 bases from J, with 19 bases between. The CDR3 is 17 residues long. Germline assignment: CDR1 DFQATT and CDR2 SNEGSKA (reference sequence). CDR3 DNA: TGCAGTGCTAGGCCCTTCGCTCATGGGACTAGCACAGATACGCAGTATTTT. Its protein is CSARPFAHGTSTDTQYF.

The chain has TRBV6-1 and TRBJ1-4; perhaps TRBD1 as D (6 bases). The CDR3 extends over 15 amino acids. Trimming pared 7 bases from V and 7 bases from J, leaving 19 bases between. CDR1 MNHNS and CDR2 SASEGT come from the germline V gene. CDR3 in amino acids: CASTLEGGWGEKLFF. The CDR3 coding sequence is TGTGCCAGCACCCTCGAGGGGGGGTGGGGTGAAAAACTGTTTTTT.

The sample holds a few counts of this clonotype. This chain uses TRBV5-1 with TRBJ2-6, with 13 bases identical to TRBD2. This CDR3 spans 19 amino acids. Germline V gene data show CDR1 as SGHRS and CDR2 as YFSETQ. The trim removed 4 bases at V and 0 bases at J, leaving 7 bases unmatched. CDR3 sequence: CASSPGTSGVISGANVLTF. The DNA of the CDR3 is TGCGCCAGCAGCCCGGGGACTAGCGGGGTGATCTCTGGGGCCAACGTCCTGACTTTC.

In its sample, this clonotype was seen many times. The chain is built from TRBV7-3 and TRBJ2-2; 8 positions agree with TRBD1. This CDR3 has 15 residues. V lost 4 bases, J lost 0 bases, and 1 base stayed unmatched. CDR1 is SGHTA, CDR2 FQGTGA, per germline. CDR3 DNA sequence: TGTGCCAGCAGCTGGACAGGGCCGAACACCGGGGAGCTGTTTTTT. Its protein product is CASSWTGPNTGELFF.

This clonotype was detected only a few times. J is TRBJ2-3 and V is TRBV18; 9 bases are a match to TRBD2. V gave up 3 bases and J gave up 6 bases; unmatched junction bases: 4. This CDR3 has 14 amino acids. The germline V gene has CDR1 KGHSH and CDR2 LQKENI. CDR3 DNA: TGTGCCAGCTCACCTGGGACTAGCAAGGATACGCAGTATTTT. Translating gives CASSPGTSKDTQYF.

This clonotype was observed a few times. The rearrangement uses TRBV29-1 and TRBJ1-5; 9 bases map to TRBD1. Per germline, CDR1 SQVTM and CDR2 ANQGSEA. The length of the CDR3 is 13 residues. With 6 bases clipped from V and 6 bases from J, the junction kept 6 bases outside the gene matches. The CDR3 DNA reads TGCAGCGTACAGGGGGCTCCGGGTCAGCCCCAGCATTTT. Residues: CSVQGAPGQPQHF.

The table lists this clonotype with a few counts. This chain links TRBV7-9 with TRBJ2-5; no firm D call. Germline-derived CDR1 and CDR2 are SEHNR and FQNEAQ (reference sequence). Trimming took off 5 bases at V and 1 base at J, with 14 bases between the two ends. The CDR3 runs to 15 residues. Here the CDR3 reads CASSLGVLIQETQYF. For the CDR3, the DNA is TGTGCCAGCAGCCTCGGTGTGCTTATCCAAGAGACCCAGTACTTC.

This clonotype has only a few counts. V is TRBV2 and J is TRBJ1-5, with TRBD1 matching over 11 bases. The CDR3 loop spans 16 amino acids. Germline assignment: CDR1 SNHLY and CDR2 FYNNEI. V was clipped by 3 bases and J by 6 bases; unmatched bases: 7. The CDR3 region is CASSDGGTGGGQPQHF. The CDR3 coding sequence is TGTGCCAGCAGTGACGGTGGGACAGGGGGAGGTCAGCCCCAGCATTTT.

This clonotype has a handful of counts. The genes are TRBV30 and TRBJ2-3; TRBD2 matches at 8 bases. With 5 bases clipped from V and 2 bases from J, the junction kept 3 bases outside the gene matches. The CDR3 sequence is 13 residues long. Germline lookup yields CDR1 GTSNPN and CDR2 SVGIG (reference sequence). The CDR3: CAWLAGSTDTQYF. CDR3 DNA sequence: TGTGCCTGGTTAGCGGGGTCCACAGATACGCAGTATTTT.

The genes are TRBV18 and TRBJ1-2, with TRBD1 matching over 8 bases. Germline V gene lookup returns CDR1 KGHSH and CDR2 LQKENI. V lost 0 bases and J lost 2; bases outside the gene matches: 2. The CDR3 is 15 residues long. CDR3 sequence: CASSPPYRGNYGYTF. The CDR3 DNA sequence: TGTGCCAGCTCACCACCGTACAGGGGGAACTATGGCTACACCTTC.

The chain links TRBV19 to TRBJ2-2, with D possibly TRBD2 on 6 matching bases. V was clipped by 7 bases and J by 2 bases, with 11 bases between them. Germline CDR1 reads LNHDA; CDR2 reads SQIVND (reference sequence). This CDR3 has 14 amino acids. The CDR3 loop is CASKGGINTGELFF. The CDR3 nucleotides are TGTGCCAGTAAGGGAGGTATAAACACCGGGGAGCTGTTTTTT.

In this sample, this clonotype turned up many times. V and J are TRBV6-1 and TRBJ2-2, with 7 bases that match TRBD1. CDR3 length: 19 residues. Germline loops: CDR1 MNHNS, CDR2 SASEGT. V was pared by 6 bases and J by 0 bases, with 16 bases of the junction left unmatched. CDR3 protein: CASRLLSDRRLANTGELFF. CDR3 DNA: TGTGCCAGCAGGCTCCTTTCGGACAGGAGGTTGGCGAACACCGGGGAGCTGTTTTTT.

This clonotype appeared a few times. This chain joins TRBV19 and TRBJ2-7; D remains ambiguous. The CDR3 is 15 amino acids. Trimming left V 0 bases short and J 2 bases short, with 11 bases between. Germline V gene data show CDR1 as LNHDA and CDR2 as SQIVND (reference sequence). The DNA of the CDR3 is TGTGCCAGTAGTATAGATCTGAACAGAGCCTACGAGCAGTACTTC. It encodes CASSIDLNRAYEQYF.

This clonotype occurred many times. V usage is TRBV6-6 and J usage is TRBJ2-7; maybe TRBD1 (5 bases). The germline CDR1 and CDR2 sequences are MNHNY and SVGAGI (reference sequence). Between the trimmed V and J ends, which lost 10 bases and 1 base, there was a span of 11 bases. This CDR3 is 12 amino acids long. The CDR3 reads CATLDRSYEQYF. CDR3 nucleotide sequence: TGTGCCACTCTCGACAGATCCTACGAGCAGTACTTC.

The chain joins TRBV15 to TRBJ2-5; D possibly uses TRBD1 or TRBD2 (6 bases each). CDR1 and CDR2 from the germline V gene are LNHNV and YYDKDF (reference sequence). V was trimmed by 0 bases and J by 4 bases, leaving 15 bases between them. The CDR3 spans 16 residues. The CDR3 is CATSRDLPGAGETQYF. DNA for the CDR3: TGTGCCACCAGCAGAGATTTACCGGGGGCTGGAGAGACCCAGTACTTC. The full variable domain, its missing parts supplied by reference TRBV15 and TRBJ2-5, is DAMVIQNPRYQVTQFGKPVTLSCSQTLNHNVMYWYQQKSSQAPKLLFHYYDKDFNNEADTPDNFQSRRPNTSFCFLDIRSPGLGDTAMYLCATSRDLPGAGETQYFGPGTRLLVL.

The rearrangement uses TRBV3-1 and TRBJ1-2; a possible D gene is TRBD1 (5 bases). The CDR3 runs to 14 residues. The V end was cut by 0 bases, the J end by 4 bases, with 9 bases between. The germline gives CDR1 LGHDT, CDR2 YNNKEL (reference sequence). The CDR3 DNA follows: TGTGCCAGCAGCCAAGAGCAGGGATCCTATGGCTACACCTTC. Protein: CASSQEQGSYGYTF.

The CDR3 nucleotides are TGCGCCAGCAGCCAGACTAGCGGGCTCCTCACAGATACGCAGTATTTT. This sequence encodes CASSQTSGLLTDTQYF. V and J are TRBV10-1 and TRBJ2-3; 10 bases are shared with TRBD2. V dropped 6 bases and J dropped 2; count of bases not matched to a gene: 8. The CDR3 is made up of 16 amino acids. Per the germline V gene, CDR1 is WNHNN and CDR2 is SYGVQD (reference sequence).

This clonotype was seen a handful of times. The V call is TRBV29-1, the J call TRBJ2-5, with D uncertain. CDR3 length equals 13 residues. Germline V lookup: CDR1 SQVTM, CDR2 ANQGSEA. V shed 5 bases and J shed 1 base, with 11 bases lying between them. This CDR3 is CSVCETTQETQYF. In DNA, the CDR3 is TGCAGCGTTTGTGAGACAACCCAAGAGACCCAGTACTTC.

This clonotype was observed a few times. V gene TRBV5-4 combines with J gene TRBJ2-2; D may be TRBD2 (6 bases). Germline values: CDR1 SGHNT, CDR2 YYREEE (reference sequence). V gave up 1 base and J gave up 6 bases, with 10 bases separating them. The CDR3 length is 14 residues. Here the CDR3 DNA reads TGTGCCAGCAGCTTGACTAGCTTCTCCGGGGAGCTGTTTTTT. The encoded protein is CASSLTSFSGELFF.

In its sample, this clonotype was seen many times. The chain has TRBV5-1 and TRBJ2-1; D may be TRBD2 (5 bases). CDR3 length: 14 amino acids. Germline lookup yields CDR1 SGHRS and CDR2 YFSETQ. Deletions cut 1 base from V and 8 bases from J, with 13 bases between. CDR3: CASSLSGSMHEQFF. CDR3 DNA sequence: TGCGCCAGCAGCTTGTCGGGGTCCATGCATGAGCAGTTCTTC. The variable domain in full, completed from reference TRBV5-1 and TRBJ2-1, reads KAGVTQTPRYLIKTRGQQVTLSCSPISGHRSVSWYQQTPGQGLQFLFEYFSETQRNKGNFPGRFSGRQFSNSRSEMNVSTLELGDSALYLCASSLSGSMHEQFFGPGTRLTVL.

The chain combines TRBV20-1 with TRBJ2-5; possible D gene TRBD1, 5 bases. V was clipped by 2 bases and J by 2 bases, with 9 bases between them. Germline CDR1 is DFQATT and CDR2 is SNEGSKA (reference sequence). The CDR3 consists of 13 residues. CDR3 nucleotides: TGCAGTGCTAGACGAGACAGACAAGAGACCCAGTACTTC. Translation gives CSARRDRQETQYF.

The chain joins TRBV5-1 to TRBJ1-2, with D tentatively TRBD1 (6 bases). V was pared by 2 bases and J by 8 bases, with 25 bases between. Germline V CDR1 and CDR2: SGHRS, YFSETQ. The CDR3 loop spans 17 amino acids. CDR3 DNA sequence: TGCGCCAGCAGCTTTCTCTCCGCCCGAGGGGGTTCTGGCGGCTACACCTTC. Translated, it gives CASSFLSARGGSGGYTF.

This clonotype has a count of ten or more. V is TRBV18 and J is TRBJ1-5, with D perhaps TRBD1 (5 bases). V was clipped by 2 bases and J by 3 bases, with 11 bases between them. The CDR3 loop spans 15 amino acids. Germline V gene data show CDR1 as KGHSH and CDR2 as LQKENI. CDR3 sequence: CASSPTGRVNQPQHF. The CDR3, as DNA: TGTGCCAGCTCACCAACGGGCAGGGTCAATCAGCCCCAGCATTTT.

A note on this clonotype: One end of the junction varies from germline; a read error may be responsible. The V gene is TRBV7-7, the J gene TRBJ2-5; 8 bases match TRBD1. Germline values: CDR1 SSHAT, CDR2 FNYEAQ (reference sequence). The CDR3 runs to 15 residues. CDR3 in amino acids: CASSLGGTGGETQYF. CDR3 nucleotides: TGTGCTAGCAGCTTAGGTGGGACAGGCGGGGAGACCCAGTACTTC.

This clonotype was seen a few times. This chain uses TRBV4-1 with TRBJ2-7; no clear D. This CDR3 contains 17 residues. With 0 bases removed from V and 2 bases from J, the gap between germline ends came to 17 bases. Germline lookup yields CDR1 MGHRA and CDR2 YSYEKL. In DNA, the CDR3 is TGCGCCAGCAGCCAAGACGTCTCTATGGGGATCCCCTACGAGCAGTACTTC. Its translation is CASSQDVSMGIPYEQYF.

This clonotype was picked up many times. CDR3 region: CATAGLQSSGNTIYF. The CDR3 DNA reads TGTGCCACGGCGGGGCTCCAGAGCTCTGGAAACACCATATATTTT. V usage is TRBV10-3 and J usage is TRBJ1-3; maybe TRBD1 (5 bases). Per the germline V gene, CDR1 is ENHRY and CDR2 is SYGVKD. V was trimmed by 10 bases and J by 0 bases, leaving 16 bases between them. The CDR3 covers 15 residues.

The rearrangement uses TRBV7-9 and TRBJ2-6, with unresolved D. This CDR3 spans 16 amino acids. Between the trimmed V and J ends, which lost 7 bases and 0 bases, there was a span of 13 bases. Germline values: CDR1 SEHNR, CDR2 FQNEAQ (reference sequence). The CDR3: CASNEEPSSGANVLTF. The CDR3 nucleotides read TGTGCCAGCAATGAAGAACCTAGCTCTGGGGCCAACGTCCTGACTTTC.